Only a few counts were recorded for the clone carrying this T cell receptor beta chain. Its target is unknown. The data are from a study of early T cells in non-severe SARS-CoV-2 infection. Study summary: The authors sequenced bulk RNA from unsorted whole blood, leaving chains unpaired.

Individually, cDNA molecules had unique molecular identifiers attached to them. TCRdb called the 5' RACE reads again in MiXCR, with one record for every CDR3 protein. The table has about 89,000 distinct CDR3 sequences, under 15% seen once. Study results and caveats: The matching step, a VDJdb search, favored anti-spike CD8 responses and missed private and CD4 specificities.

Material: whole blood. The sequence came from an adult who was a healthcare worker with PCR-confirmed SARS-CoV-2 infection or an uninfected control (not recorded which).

The CDR3 sequence is CASSQDHRNQPQHF. The CDR3 DNA sequence: TGTGCCAGCAGCCAAGATCACAGAAATCAGCCCCAGCATTTT. The chain is built from TRBV3-1 and TRBJ1-5; D is undetermined. Trimming pared 0 bases from V and 4 bases from J, leaving 7 bases between. The CDR3 totals 14 residues. CDR1 is LGHDT and CDR2 is YNNKEL in the germline V gene (reference sequence).